The TCR beta chain described here comes from a study of regulatory T cells in long-lasting Graves disease. Sample time point: newly diagnosed GD, antithyroid drugs for less than 3 months. The authors made the TCR library using RNA they extracted from PBMCs. The J segment lost 3 bases and the V segment lost 6 bases, leaving 3 bases of the junction unmatched. CDR3 size: 13 residues. Germline lookup yields CDR1 ENHRY and CDR2 SYGVKD. TCR beta libraries were built with iRepertoire HTBI primers and Arm-PCR of CDR3 regions. From the multiplex PCR reads, TCRdb called clonotypes with MiXCR, one entry per CDR3 protein. Of roughly 500,000 distinct CDR3 sequences in the sample, around an eighth are singletons; the top ten hold 10%. In addition, the sample was reused for a study of T cells in Graves' hyperthyroidism and ophthalmopathy.

The V gene is TRBV10-3, the J gene TRBJ2-7; 9 bases align to TRBD1. Sample: peripheral blood mononuclear cells (PBMCs), taken at new diagnosis, from a patient treated with antithyroid drugs. The origin of this receptor is a young man with Graves disease. The CDR3 sequence: CAISRDRDYEQYF. The CDR3 nucleotides are TGTGCCATCAGCCGGGACAGGGACTACGAGCAGTACTTC.